These 24 T cell receptor beta chains were sequenced from one sample in a study of blood T cell repertoires in COVID-19 (dated by TCRdb to between 2020 and 2021). The library was obtained by the immunoSEQ multiplex PCR assay. Imported from immuneACCESS, the table was reduced by TCRdb to in-frame sequences with V and J called. These copies leave out some clones; in studies compared against another copy, an unresolved V gene accounts for under half, and the cause of the remainder is not known. The sample records approximately 500,000 clones, roughly 89% of which are singletons. 0.7% to 1% of the sample belongs to the ten largest clones. Source material: peripheral blood. The receptors stem from a man aged 18-30 years with COVID-19, enrolled during active disease.

The chain joins TRBV4-1 to TRBJ1-2; possibly TRBD1 for D (6 bases). Germline V gene data show CDR1 as MGHRA and CDR2 as YSYEKL. The CDR3 is 15 residues long. Trimming shortened V by 3 bases and J by 4 bases, and 15 bases separated the two germline ends. CDR3: CASSHTTGTGYGYTF. CDR3 nucleotide sequence: TGCGCCAGCAGCCACACGACAGGTACCGGCTATGGCTACACCTTC.

The CDR3 sequence: CASSPRTSGRAPRDEQFF. The DNA for the CDR3 is TGTGCCAGCAGCCCCCGGACTAGCGGGAGGGCCCCTCGCGATGAGCAGTTCTTC. The rearrangement joins TRBV5-4 to TRBJ2-1; 15 nucleotides agree with TRBD2. Looked up from germline, CDR1 is SGHNT and CDR2 is YYREEE (reference sequence). This CDR3 region has 18 residues. With 4 bases clipped from V and 8 bases from J, the junction kept 13 bases outside the gene matches.

A remark on this clone: The sample has other DNA sequences that encode this CDR3 too. V usage is TRBV9 and J usage is TRBJ1-2; D is possibly TRBD1 (6 bases). Germline loops: CDR1 SGDLS, CDR2 YYNGEE. The CDR3 consists of 13 residues. V shed 1 base and J shed 2 bases, with 6 bases lying between them. This chain's CDR3 is CASSVQGNYGYTF. In nucleotides, the CDR3 is TGTGCCAGCAGCGTACAGGGGAACTATGGCTACACCTTC.

This clone was seen more than once but under ten times. The V and J genes are TRBV6-4 and TRBJ2-3; 8 positions agree with TRBD2. Germline V gene lookup returns CDR1 MRHNA and CDR2 SNTAGT. J gave up 6 bases and V 3 bases, and 5 bases lay outside the gene matches. This CDR3 spans 14 amino acids. The CDR3 here is CASSERGGEDTQYF. The CDR3, as DNA: TGTGCCAGCAGTGAACGGGGGGGCGAGGATACGCAGTATTTT.

V usage is TRBV3-1 (or the pseudogene TRBV3-2) and J usage is TRBJ1-3, with a tentative D call TRBD1 (6 bases). The CDR3 has 14 amino acids. The V end was cut by 1 base, the J end by 2 bases, with 6 bases between. CDR1 and CDR2 (germline): LGHDT, YNNKEL (reference sequence). This chain's CDR3 is CASSQAGAGNTIYF. The CDR3 DNA is TGTGCCAGCAGCCAAGCAGGGGCTGGAAACACCATATATTTT.

CDR3 amino acids: CASSIRAQGSEKLFF. DNA for the CDR3: TGTGCCAGTAGTATCCGGGCGCAGGGAAGCGAAAAACTGTTTTTT. The chain joins TRBV19 to TRBJ1-4; perhaps TRBD1 as D (5 bases). The CDR3 runs to 15 residues. The V gene lost 3 bases and the J gene lost 8 bases, with 16 bases spanning the gap. Germline assignment: CDR1 LNHDA and CDR2 SQIVND (reference sequence).

The V gene is TRBV30, the J gene TRBJ2-5, with a weak D call TRBD2 (5 bases). With 6 bases removed from V and 2 bases from J, the gap between germline ends came to 7 bases. The CDR3 totals 11 residues. The germline V gene has CDR1 GTSNPN and CDR2 SVGIG (reference sequence). The CDR3 bases are TGTGCCTGCACGGGACAAGAGACCCAGTACTTC. Translated: CACTGQETQYF.

This clone was counted between two and nine times. Here the CDR3 DNA reads TGCGCCAGCAGCTTGGACACAGCGAACACCGGGGAGCTGTTTTTT. Translation gives CASSLDTANTGELFF. The rearrangement joins TRBV5-1 to TRBJ2-2; D is undetermined. Germline V CDR1 and CDR2: SGHRS, YFSETQ. This CDR3 region has 15 residues. Trimming shortened V by 0 bases and J by 0 bases, and 6 bases separated the two germline ends.

The genes are TRBV25-1 and TRBJ2-7, with 8 bases aligning to TRBD1. The CDR3 length is 15 residues. The trim removed 6 bases at V and 6 bases at J, leaving 13 bases unmatched. The germline gives CDR1 MGHDK, CDR2 SYGVNS. The chain's CDR3 is CASRQTGAQLGEQYF. The CDR3 nucleotides read TGTGCCAGCAGGCAGACAGGGGCCCAACTGGGCGAGCAGTACTTC.

The V call is TRBV30, the J call TRBJ2-3; TRBD2 matches at 12 bases. Germline CDR1 GTSNPN, CDR2 SVGIG (reference sequence). The V and J ends lost 3 bases and 5 bases, in that order; junction bases with no gene match: 9. This CDR3 comprises 16 residues. CDR3 in amino acids: CAWRVASGRVEDTQYF. For the CDR3, the DNA is TGTGCCTGGAGGGTCGCTAGCGGGAGGGTGGAAGATACGCAGTATTTT.

This clone was seen once. The gene calls are TRBV5-6 and TRBJ1-3; TRBD1 might be the D (6 bases). CDR3 length equals 17 residues. The V gene's germline CDR1 is SGHDT and CDR2 YYEEEE. Deletions cut 0 bases from V and 2 bases from J, with 15 bases between. The CDR3 is CASSLGFAGDAGNTIYF. CDR3 in DNA: TGTGCCAGCAGCTTGGGATTCGCAGGGGATGCTGGAAACACCATATATTTT.

The J gene is TRBJ2-7, the V gene TRBV11-2, with D tentatively TRBD1 (6 bases). This CDR3 is 14 amino acids long. The V gene lost 2 bases and the J gene lost 0 bases, with 8 bases spanning the gap. The germline V gene has CDR1 SGHAT and CDR2 FQNNGV. The CDR3: CASSLQGSSYEQYF. CDR3 coding DNA: TGTGCCAGCAGCTTACAGGGGAGCTCCTACGAGCAGTACTTC.

The gene calls are TRBV5-1 and TRBJ2-7; 7 nucleotides align to TRBD2. The germline CDR1 and CDR2 sequences are SGHRS and YFSETQ. With 3 bases clipped from V and 0 bases from J, the junction kept 6 bases outside the gene matches. The CDR3 runs to 15 residues. This chain's CDR3 is CASSYESGASYEQYF. DNA for the CDR3: TGCGCCAGCAGCTACGAGAGCGGGGCCTCCTACGAGCAGTACTTC.

The rearrangement joins TRBV6-5 to TRBJ1-1; 7 bases match TRBD1. J gave up 5 bases and V 8 bases, and 11 bases lay outside the gene matches. The CDR3 consists of 14 residues. CDR1 is MNHEY and CDR2 is SVGAGI in the germline V gene. In DNA form, the CDR3 reads TGTGCCAGCGTCCGGTCAGGGGGACGGACTGAAGCTTTCTTT. Amino acids: CASVRSGGRTEAFF.

Concerning this clone: This sample also contains other DNA sequences that code for the same CDR3. The chain joins TRBV19 to TRBJ1-5; tentative D call: TRBD1 (6 bases). The CDR3 extends over 14 amino acids. CDR1 is LNHDA and CDR2 is SQIVND in the germline V gene (reference sequence). Trimming left V 1 base short and J 6 bases short, with 10 bases between. In nucleotides, the CDR3 is TGTGCCAGTAGTATAGGCGGGGGCGGTCAGCCCCAGCATTTT. It specifies CASSIGGGGQPQHF.

The gene calls are TRBV7-8 and TRBJ2-7, with TRBD2 as a possible D gene (5 bases). This CDR3 has 15 residues. Trimming took 4 bases from V and 0 from J, leaving 13 bases between them. Germline-derived CDR1 and CDR2 are SGHVS and FQNEAQ. CDR3 protein: CASSSNSLDSYEQYF. Written as DNA, the CDR3 is TGTGCCAGCAGCTCTAACTCACTAGACTCCTACGAGCAGTACTTC.

The rearrangement joins TRBV12-5 to TRBJ2-3, with 14 nucleotides matching TRBD2. CDR1 LGHNT and CDR2 FRNRAP come from the germline V gene. This CDR3 spans 19 amino acids. Trimming at V came to 1 base and at J to 5 bases, leaving 11 bases not matched to a gene. The CDR3, as DNA: TGTGCTAGTGGTTTGGATCGACTAGCGGGGGGGTATCAGGAAGATACGCAGTATTTT. Residues: CASGLDRLAGGYQEDTQYF.

This clone was found a few times. The chain uses TRBV5-8 and TRBJ1-5; 8 bases agree with TRBD1. This CDR3 has 16 residues. The ends lost 4 bases at V and 7 bases at J; junction bases unmatched: 13. The germline CDR1 and CDR2 sequences are SGHTS and YDEGEE. CDR3 in amino acids: CASSRALDRAGQPQHF. The CDR3 coding sequence is TGTGCCAGCAGCCGTGCACTGGACAGGGCAGGCCAGCCCCAGCATTTT.

The CDR3 nucleotides are TGTGCCTGGAGGGGACAGGGATATCCCAATCAGCCCCAGCATTTT. It yields the protein CAWRGQGYPNQPQHF. The chain uses TRBV30 and TRBJ1-5; TRBD1 aligns across 9 bases. The trim removed 3 bases at V and 3 bases at J, leaving 6 bases unmatched. The CDR3 has 15 residues. Germline V gene data show CDR1 as GTSNPN and CDR2 as SVGIG (reference sequence).

This chain joins TRBV5-4 and TRBJ1-1; D is possibly TRBD1 (5 bases). The ends were cut back, 4 bases at V and 1 base at J, with 5 bases in the middle. In germline, CDR1 is SGHNT, CDR2 YYREEE (reference sequence). The CDR3 contains 12 residues. CDR3 protein: CASSGQNTEAFF. The CDR3 region has the DNA TGTGCCAGCAGCGGACAGAACACTGAAGCTTTCTTT.

The chain carries TRBV21-1 and TRBJ1-5. TRBV21-1 is a documented pseudogene. This CDR3 contains 19 residues. The DNA of the CDR3 is TGTGCCAGCAGCGCCCCGGGCGGGGGCCCACGAGGGAGCAATCAGCCCCAGCATTTT. It codes for CASSAPGGGPRGSNQPQHF.

This chain joins TRBV10-3 and TRBJ2-3; the D gene is possibly TRBD1 (6 bases). This CDR3 contains 15 residues. Looked up from germline, CDR1 is ENHRY and CDR2 is SYGVKD. The V and J ends lost 11 bases and 0 bases respectively, with 18 bases between them. CDR3 nucleotide sequence: TGTGCCCTATCTGAGGGACAAGAAAGCACAGATACGCAGTATTTT. It yields the protein CALSEGQESTDTQYF.

The chain combines TRBV2 with TRBJ2-7; 14 bases match TRBD2. Germline CDR1 reads SNHLY; CDR2 reads FYNNEI. The CDR3 is 13 amino acids. Trimming cost V 11 bases and J 1 base; bases outside gene matches: 1. CDR3 DNA: TGTGCCGGACTAGCGGGGGGTTCCTACGAGCAGTACTTC. As protein: CAGLAGGSYEQYF.

The chain combines TRBV30 with TRBJ2-6, with D tentatively TRBD1 (5 bases). This CDR3 has 15 amino acids. Looked up from germline, CDR1 is GTSNPN and CDR2 is SVGIG (reference sequence). Trimming stripped 2 bases from V and 2 bases from J, with 10 bases between. The CDR3 nucleotides are TGTGCCTGGAGTCTTGGCAGGGCTGGGGCCAACGTCCTGACTTTC. This codes for CAWSLGRAGANVLTF.